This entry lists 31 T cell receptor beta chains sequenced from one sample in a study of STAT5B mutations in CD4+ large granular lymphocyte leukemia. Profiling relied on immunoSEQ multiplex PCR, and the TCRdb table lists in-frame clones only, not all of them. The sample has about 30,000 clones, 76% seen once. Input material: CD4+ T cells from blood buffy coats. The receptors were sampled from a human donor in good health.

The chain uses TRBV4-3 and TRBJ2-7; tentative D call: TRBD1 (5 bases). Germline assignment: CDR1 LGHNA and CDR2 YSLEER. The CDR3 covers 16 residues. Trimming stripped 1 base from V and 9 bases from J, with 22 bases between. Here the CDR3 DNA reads TGCGCCAGCAGCCAAGTGCAGGGTACCAGCACGAGTTGGCAGTACTTC. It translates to CASSQVQGTSTSWQYF.

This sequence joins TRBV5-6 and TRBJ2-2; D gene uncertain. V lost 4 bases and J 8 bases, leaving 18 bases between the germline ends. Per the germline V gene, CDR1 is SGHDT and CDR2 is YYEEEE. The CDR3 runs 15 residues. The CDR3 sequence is CASSPPGTLKGELFF. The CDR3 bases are TGTGCCAGCAGCCCCCCCGGAACGTTAAAGGGGGAGCTGTTTTTT.

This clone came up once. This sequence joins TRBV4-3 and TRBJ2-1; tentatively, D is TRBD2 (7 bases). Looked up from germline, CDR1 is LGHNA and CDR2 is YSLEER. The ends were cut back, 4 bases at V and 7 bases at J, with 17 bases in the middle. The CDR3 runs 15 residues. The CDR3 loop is CASSLRGGLGNEQFF. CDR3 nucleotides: TGCGCCAGCAGCCTGAGGGGGGGGCTGGGAAATGAGCAGTTCTTC.

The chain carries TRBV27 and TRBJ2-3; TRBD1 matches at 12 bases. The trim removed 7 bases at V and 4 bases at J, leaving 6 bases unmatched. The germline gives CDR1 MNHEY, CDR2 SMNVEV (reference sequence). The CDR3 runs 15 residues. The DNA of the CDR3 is TGTGCCAGCACCAAAGGGACAGGGGGCGCAGATACGCAGTATTTT. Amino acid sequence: CASTKGTGGADTQYF.

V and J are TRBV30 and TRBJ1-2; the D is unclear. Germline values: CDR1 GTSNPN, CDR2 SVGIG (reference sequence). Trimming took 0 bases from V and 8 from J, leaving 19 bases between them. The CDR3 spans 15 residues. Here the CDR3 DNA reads TGTGCCTGGAGTGTACCCCCTTTTAATACCGGAGGCTACACCTTC. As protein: CAWSVPPFNTGGYTF.

DNA of the CDR3: TGTGCCAGCAGCGAGGTGGACAGGGGGCCAATCAGTTCCGGGGAGCTGTTTTTT. It yields the protein CASSEVDRGPISSGELFF. The chain has TRBV2 and TRBJ2-2, with 11 bases fitting TRBD1. Germline V lookup: CDR1 SNHLY, CDR2 FYNNEI. V shed 6 bases, J shed 6 bases, and the junction held 15 bases outside the gene matches. The CDR3 loop spans 18 amino acids.

The chain's CDR3 is CASSSLQGTGELFF. CDR3 coding DNA: TGTGCCAGCAGCTCCCTACAGGGAACCGGGGAGCTGTTTTTT. V and J are TRBV5-4 and TRBJ2-2, with D perhaps matching TRBD1 (6 bases). The CDR3 runs to 14 residues. The V and J ends lost 3 bases and 5 bases respectively, with 11 bases between them. From germline, CDR1 is SGHNT and CDR2 YYREEE (reference sequence).

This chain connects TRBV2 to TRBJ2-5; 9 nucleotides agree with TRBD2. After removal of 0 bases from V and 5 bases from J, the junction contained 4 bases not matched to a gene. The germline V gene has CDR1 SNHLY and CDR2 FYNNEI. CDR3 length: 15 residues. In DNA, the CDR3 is TGTGCCAGCAGTGAAGCGCTAGCGGGAATTGAGACCCAGTACTTC. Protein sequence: CASSEALAGIETQYF.

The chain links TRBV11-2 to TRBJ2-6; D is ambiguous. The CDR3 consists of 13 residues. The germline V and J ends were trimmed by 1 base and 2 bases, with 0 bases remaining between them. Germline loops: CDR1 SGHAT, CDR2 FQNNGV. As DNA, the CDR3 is TGTGCCAGCAGCTTAGCTGGGGCCAACGTCCTGACTTTC. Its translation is CASSLAGANVLTF.

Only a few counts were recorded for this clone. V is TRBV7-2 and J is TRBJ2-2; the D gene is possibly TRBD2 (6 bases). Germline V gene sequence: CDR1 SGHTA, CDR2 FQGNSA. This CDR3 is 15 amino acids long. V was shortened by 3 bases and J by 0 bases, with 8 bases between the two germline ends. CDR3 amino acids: CASSFGGANTGELFF. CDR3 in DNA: TGTGCCAGCAGCTTCGGCGGGGCGAACACCGGGGAGCTGTTTTTT.

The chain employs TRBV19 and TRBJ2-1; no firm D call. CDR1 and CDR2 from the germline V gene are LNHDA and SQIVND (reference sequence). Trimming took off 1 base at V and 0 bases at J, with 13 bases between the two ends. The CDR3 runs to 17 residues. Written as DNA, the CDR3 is TGTGCCAGTAGTATAGTTCAATCCCAGAGCTCCTACAATGAGCAGTTCTTC. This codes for CASSIVQSQSSYNEQFF. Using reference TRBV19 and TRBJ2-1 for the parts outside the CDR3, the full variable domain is DGGITQSPKYLFRKEGQNVTLSCEQNLNHDAMYWYRQDPGQGLRLIYYSQIVNDFQKGDIAEGYSVSREKKESFPLTVTSAQKNPTAFYLCASSIVQSQSSYNEQFFGPGTRLTVL.

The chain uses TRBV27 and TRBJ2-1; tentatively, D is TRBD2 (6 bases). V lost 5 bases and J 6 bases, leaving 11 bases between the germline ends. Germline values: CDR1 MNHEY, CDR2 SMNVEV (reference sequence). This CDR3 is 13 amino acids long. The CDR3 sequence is CASSTRGLNEQFF. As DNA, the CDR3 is TGTGCCAGCAGTACGCGGGGTCTCAATGAGCAGTTCTTC.

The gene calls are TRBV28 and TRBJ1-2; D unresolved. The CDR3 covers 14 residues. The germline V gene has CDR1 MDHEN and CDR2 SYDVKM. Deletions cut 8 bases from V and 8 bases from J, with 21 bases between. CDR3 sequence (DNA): TGTGCCAGCCGCTCCCACGCCGACACGGACGGCTACACCTTC. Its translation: CASRSHADTDGYTF.

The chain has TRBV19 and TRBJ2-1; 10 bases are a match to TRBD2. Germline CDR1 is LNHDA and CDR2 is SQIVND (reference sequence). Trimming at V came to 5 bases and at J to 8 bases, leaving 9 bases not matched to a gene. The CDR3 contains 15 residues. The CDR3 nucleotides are TGTGCCAGTAGTCTACCTCACGGGACTAGCGATGAGCAGTTCTTC. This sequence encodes CASSLPHGTSDEQFF.

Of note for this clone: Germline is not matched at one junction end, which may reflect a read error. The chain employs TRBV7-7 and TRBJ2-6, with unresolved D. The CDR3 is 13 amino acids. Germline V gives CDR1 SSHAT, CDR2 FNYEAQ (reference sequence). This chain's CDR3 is CASSLAGANVLTF. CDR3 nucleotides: TGTGCTAGCAGCTTGGCTGGGGCCAACGTCCTGACTTTC.

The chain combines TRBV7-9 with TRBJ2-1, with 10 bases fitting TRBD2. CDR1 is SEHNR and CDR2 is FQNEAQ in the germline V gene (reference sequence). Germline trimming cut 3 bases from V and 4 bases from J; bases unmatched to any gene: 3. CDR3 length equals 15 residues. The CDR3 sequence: CASSFLLAGYNEQFF. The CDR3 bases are TGTGCCAGCAGCTTCTTACTAGCGGGGTACAATGAGCAGTTCTTC.

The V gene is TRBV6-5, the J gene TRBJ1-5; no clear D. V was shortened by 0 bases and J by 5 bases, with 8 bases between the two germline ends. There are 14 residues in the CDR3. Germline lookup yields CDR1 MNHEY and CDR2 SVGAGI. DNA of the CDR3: TGTGCCAGCAGTTACTCGGACCGGCATCAGCCCCAGCATTTT. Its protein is CASSYSDRHQPQHF.

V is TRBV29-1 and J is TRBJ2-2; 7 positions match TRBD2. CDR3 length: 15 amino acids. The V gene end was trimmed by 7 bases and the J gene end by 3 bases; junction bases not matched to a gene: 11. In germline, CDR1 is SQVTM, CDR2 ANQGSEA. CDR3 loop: CSADGGGPYTGELFF. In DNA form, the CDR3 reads TGCAGCGCCGATGGGGGGGGACCCTACACCGGGGAGCTGTTTTTT.

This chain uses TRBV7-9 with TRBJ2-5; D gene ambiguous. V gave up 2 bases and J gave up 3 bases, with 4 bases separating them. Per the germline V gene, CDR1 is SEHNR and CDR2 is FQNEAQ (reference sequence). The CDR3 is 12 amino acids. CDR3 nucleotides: TGTGCCAGCAGCTTAAAAGAAGAGACCCAGTACTTC. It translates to CASSLKEETQYF.

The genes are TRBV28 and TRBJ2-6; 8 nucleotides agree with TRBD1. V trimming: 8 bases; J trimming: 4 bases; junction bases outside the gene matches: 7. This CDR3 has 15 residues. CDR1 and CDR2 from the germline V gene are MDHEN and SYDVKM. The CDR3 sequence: CASYGQGLGANVLTF. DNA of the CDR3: TGTGCCAGCTATGGACAGGGCCTCGGGGCCAACGTCCTGACTTTC.

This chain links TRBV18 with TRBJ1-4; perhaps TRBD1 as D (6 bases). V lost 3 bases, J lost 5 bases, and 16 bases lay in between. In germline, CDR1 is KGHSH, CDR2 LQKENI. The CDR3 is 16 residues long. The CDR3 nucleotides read TGTGCCAGCTCACCTTCTCACGGGACACAAAATGAAAAACTGTTTTTT. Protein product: CASSPSHGTQNEKLFF.

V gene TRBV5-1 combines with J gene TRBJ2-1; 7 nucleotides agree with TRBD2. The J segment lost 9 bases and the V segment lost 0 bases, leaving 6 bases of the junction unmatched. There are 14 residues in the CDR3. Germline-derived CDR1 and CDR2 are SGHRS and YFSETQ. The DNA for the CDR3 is TGCGCCAGCAGCTTGGTGGAGGGCGGGGGTGAGCAGTTCTTC. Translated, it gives CASSLVEGGGEQFF.

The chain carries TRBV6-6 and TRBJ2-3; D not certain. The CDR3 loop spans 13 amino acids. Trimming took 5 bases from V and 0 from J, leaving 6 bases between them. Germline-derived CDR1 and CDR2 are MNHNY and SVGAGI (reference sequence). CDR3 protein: CASSLVSTDTQYF. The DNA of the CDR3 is TGTGCCAGCAGTCTCGTTAGCACAGATACGCAGTATTTT.

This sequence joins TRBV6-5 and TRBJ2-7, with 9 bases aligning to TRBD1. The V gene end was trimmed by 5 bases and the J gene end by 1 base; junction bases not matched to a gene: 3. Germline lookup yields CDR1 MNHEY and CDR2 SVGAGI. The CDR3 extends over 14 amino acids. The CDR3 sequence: CASSRDRVSYEQYF. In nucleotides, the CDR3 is TGTGCCAGCAGTCGGGACAGGGTGTCCTACGAGCAGTACTTC.

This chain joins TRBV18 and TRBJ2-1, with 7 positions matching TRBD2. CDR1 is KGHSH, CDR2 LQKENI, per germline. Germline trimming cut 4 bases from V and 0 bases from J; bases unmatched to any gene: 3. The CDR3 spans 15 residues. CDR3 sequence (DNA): TGTGCCAGCTCACGGGACTATTTCTCCTACAATGAGCAGTTCTTC. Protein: CASSRDYFSYNEQFF.

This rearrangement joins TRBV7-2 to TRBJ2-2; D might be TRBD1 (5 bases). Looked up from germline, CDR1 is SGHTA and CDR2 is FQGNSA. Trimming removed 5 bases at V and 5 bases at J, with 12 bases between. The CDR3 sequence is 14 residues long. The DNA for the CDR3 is TGTGCCAGCAGCCGACCAGACAGTACCGGGGAGCTGTTTTTT. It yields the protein CASSRPDSTGELFF.

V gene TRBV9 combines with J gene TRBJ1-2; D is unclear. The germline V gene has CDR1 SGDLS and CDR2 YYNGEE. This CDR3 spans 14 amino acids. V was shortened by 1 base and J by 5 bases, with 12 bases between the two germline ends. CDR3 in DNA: TGTGCCAGCAGCGTAACTGGAGGCGGTTATGGCTACACCTTC. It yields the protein CASSVTGGGYGYTF.

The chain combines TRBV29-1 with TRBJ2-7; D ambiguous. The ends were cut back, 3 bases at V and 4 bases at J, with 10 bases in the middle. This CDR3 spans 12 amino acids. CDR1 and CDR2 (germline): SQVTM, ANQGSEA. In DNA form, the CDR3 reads TGCAGCGTTGAGCTGGAGTCTTACGAGCAGTACTTC. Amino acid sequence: CSVELESYEQYF.

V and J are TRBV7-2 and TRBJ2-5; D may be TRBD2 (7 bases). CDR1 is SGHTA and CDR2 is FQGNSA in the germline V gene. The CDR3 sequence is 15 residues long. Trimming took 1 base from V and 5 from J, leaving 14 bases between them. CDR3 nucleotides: TGTGCCAGCAGCTTAGTGGGGGGGACAAGCGAGACCCAGTACTTC. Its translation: CASSLVGGTSETQYF.

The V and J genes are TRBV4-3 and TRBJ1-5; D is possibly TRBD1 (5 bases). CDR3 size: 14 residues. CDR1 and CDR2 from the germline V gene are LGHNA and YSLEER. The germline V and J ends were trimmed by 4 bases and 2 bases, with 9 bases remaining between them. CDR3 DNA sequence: TGCGCCAGCAGCCTAGGGACGGGCAATCAGCCCCAGCATTTT. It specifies CASSLGTGNQPQHF.

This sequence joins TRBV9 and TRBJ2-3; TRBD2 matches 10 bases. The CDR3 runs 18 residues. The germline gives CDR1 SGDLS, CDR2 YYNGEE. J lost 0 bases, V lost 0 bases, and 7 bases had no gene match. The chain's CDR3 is CASSVGLAGARSTDTQYF. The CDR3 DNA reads TGTGCCAGCAGCGTAGGGCTAGCGGGGGCCAGGAGCACAGATACGCAGTATTTT.